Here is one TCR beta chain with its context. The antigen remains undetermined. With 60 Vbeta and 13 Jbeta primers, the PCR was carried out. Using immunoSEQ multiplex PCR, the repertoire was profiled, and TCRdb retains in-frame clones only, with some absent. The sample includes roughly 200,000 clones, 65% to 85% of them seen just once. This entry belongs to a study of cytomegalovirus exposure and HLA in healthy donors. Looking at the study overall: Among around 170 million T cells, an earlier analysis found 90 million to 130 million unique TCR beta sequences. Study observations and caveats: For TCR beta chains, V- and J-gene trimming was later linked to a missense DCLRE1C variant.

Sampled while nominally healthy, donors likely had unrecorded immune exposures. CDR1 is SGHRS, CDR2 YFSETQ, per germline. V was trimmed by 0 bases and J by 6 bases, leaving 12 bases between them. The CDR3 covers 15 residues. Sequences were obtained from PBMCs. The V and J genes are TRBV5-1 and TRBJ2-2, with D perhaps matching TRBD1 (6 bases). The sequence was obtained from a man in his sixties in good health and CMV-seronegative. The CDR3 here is CASSLAAQGSGELFF. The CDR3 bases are TGCGCCAGCAGCTTGGCAGCTCAGGGGTCCGGGGAGCTGTTTTTT.